This entry describes one TCR beta chain. The antigen is not known. In the PCR, 60 Vbeta and 13 Jbeta primers were used. The assay was immunoSEQ multiplex PCR, and TCRdb's table has in-frame clones only and misses some. Altogether some 190,000 clones are present, around three quarters being singletons, with the ten largest covering about 1.9%. The ends were cut back, 0 bases at V and 5 bases at J, with 11 bases in the middle. CDR3 length: 14 amino acids. Germline V gene sequence: CDR1 SGDLS, CDR2 YYNGEE. The data belong to a study of cytomegalovirus exposure and HLA in healthy donors. General study results and limits: Later analysis indicated greater clonal expansion among HLA-associated TCR beta chains than among equally common other chains. The authors later found most CMV-associated TCR beta chains appeared HLA-restricted.

The chain uses TRBV9 and TRBJ1-1, with D possibly being TRBD1 (5 bases). The specimen was PBMCs. The receptor comes from a woman in her twenties or thirties in good health and CMV-seronegative. CDR3 in amino acids: CASSVDGGGTEAFF. The CDR3 DNA reads TGTGCCAGCAGCGTAGATGGGGGGGGGACTGAAGCTTTCTTT.